A single sample gave rise to the 18 T cell receptor beta chains below, sequenced in a study of blood T cell repertoires in COVID-19. Sequencing was performed with immunoSEQ multiplex PCR; in TCRdb, only in-frame clones are kept and a portion is missing. The repertoire consists of approximately 72,000 clones, with about 89% occurring once and the leading ten covering around 12%. Sequenced material: peripheral blood. The receptors originated from a woman aged 55-69 years with acute or convalescent COVID-19.

The rearrangement uses TRBV11-2 and TRBJ2-5; D possibly corresponds to TRBD1 (7 bases). Germline V gene sequence: CDR1 SGHAT, CDR2 FQNNGV. The germline V and J ends were trimmed by 5 bases and 6 bases, with 19 bases remaining between them. The CDR3 has 15 amino acids. The CDR3 nucleotides are TGTGCCAGCAGCCTCCAGGGGGGAAACGTGCAGACCCAGTACTTC. Amino acid sequence: CASSLQGGNVQTQYF.

This chain uses TRBV5-1 with TRBJ1-2; the match to TRBD1 covers 7 bases. V trimming: 5 bases; J trimming: 3 bases; junction bases outside the gene matches: 4. The CDR3 consists of 13 residues. The V gene's germline CDR1 is SGHRS and CDR2 YFSETQ. CDR3: CASSSGTDYGYTF. The CDR3 coding sequence is TGCGCCAGCAGTTCCGGGACAGACTATGGCTACACCTTC.

The genes are TRBV4-2 and TRBJ2-3; 13 bases match TRBD2. J was trimmed by 4 bases and V by 6 bases; bases with no gene match: 7. Germline assignment: CDR1 LGHNA and CDR2 YNFKEQ. The CDR3 sequence is 16 residues long. For the CDR3, the DNA is TGTGCCAGCAGGGAAACTAGCGGGGGGGCTTCAGATACGCAGTATTTT. It specifies CASRETSGGASDTQYF.

J is TRBJ2-3 and V is TRBV3-1 (or the pseudogene TRBV3-2); 10 bases align to TRBD2. The V gene end was trimmed by 0 bases and the J gene end by 6 bases; junction bases not matched to a gene: 3. This CDR3 is built from 15 residues. CDR1 LGHDT and CDR2 YNNKEL come from the germline V gene (reference sequence). In nucleotides, the CDR3 is TGTGCCAGCAGCCAAGATTTAGCGGGGGGCGATACGCAGTATTTT. Its protein is CASSQDLAGGDTQYF.

The V and J genes are TRBV29-1 and TRBJ2-1, with 8 bases fitting TRBD2. V shed 1 base, J shed 9 bases, and the junction held 2 bases outside the gene matches. In germline, CDR1 is SQVTM, CDR2 ANQGSEA. The CDR3 loop spans 12 amino acids. The CDR3 protein is CSVEGGGLEQFF. The CDR3 nucleotides are TGCAGCGTTGAAGGCGGGGGGCTTGAGCAGTTCTTC.

The J gene is TRBJ2-3, the V gene TRBV4-2; the D gene is possibly TRBD2 (6 bases). V was cut by 4 bases and J by 6 bases, with 14 bases left in between. This CDR3 contains 14 residues. Germline CDR1 and CDR2: LGHNA and YNFKEQ. Here the CDR3 DNA reads TGTGCCAGCAGCCCCTCGACTAGATTGGATACGCAGTATTTT. Its protein product is CASSPSTRLDTQYF.

The rearrangement links TRBV15 to TRBJ2-7; no clear D gene. The CDR3 extends over 13 amino acids. V lost 0 bases and J lost 2, with 5 bases in between. The germline V gene has CDR1 LNHNV and CDR2 YYDKDF (reference sequence). CDR3 sequence (DNA): TGTGCCACCAGCAGAGATACAGCCTACGAGCAGTACTTC. Its protein is CATSRDTAYEQYF.

The chain uses TRBV28 and TRBJ1-6; a weak D match, TRBD1 (6 bases). Trimming removed 3 bases from V and 7 bases from J, with 7 bases in between. The CDR3 runs 13 residues. CDR1 and CDR2 from the germline V gene are MDHEN and SYDVKM. CDR3 residues: CASSFRGNSPLHF. The DNA for the CDR3 is TGTGCCAGCAGTTTCAGGGGAAATTCACCCCTCCACTTT.

The V gene is TRBV10-3, the J gene TRBJ1-5; no definite D call. V lost 3 bases to trimming and J lost 7 bases, with 13 bases between them. The CDR3 covers 14 residues. Germline V gives CDR1 ENHRY, CDR2 SYGVKD. The CDR3 loop reads CAISDSRVGQPQHF. CDR3 bases: TGTGCCATCAGTGATTCCCGGGTAGGACAGCCCCAGCATTTT.

This chain joins TRBV2 and TRBJ1-2; tentative D call: TRBD1 (6 bases). This CDR3 is built from 12 residues. Trimming removed 8 bases at V and 5 bases at J, with 12 bases between. Germline CDR1 reads SNHLY; CDR2 reads FYNNEI. As DNA, the CDR3 is TGTGCCAGCGCCAGGGGATCTTATGGCTACACCTTC. Protein: CASARGSYGYTF.

The V gene is TRBV6-6, the J gene TRBJ2-3; D is uncertain. V was pared by 10 bases and J by 5 bases, with 13 bases between. The CDR3 covers 12 residues. Germline loops: CDR1 MNHNY, CDR2 SVGAGI (reference sequence). The CDR3 coding sequence is TGTGCCACCAAGTTAGAGGTAGATACGCAGTATTTT. It encodes CATKLEVDTQYF.

The V call is TRBV6-5, the J call TRBJ2-7, with D uncertain. CDR1 is MNHEY and CDR2 is SVGAGI in the germline V gene. The CDR3 is 14 residues long. Trimming pared 0 bases from V and 9 bases from J, leaving 15 bases between. CDR3 nucleotide sequence: TGTGCCAGCAGTTACTCGCGCAGCCTACGAGGGCAGTACTTC. Amino acids: CASSYSRSLRGQYF.

This chain joins TRBV5-6 and TRBJ1-2; D might be TRBD1 (5 bases). The V gene lost 0 bases and the J gene lost 12 bases, with 15 bases spanning the gap. Germline values: CDR1 SGHDT, CDR2 YYEEEE. This CDR3 has 13 residues. Here the CDR3 DNA reads TGTGCCAGCAGCTTGGCCTCGGGGGAGGGGAACACCTTC. Translated: CASSLASGEGNTF.

CDR3 nucleotides: TGTGCCAGCAGCGGGACGCCCGGGGGAAAGACCCAGTACTTC. Encoded protein: CASSGTPGGKTQYF. The rearrangement joins TRBV5-5 to TRBJ2-5; D might be TRBD2 (6 bases). Trimming took 4 bases from V and 6 from J, leaving 16 bases between them. Germline values: CDR1 SGHKS, CDR2 YYEKEE (reference sequence). The CDR3 contains 14 residues.

This chain joins TRBV12-3 or TRBV12-4 and TRBJ2-7; D gene ambiguous. This CDR3 has 11 amino acids. V was pared by 4 bases and J by 7 bases, with 8 bases between. The CDR3 region is CASSYHREQYF. The CDR3, as DNA: TGTGCCAGCAGTTACCACCGGGAGCAGTACTTC.

In its sample, this clone was seen a few times. The chain employs TRBV6-5 and TRBJ1-1; the match to TRBD1 covers 7 bases. The CDR3 is 14 residues long. Germline loops: CDR1 MNHEY, CDR2 SVGAGI. The V gene end was trimmed by 6 bases and the J gene end by 4 bases; junction bases not matched to a gene: 8. CDR3 DNA sequence: TGTGCCAGCAGCCTTGATACAGGGGCCACTGAAGCTTTCTTT. It yields the protein CASSLDTGATEAFF.

This clone appeared a few times. The chain carries TRBV3-1 (or the pseudogene TRBV3-2) and TRBJ2-5; possible D gene TRBD2, 6 bases. V was pared by 1 base and J by 2 bases, with 11 bases between. From germline, CDR1 is LGHDT and CDR2 YNNKEL (reference sequence). CDR3 size: 15 residues. The CDR3 region has the DNA TGTGCCAGCAGCCAAGGGGCGGGGAGACAAGAGACCCAGTACTTC. It specifies CASSQGAGRQETQYF.

The chain uses TRBV6-5 and TRBJ2-1; no reliable D call. This CDR3 is built from 12 residues. Germline V lookup: CDR1 MNHEY, CDR2 SVGAGI. Trimming pared 6 bases from V and 8 bases from J, leaving 11 bases between. CDR3 DNA: TGTGCCAGCAGCCGCCTAGGTCATGAGCAGTTCTTC. This sequence encodes CASSRLGHEQFF.